This record covers a single T cell receptor (beta chain). The data originate from a study of shared T cell receptors in the human thymus. The data were produced by immunoSEQ multiplex PCR, yet TCRdb's version contains in-frame clones alone and is incomplete. This table has under 450,000 clones, over 90% appearing once. In germline, CDR1 is SNHLY, CDR2 FYNNEI. CDR3 length equals 14 residues. This chain joins TRBV2 and TRBJ1-1; 10 bases fit TRBD1. The clonotype was recovered from a human donor. The sample taken for sequencing was thymocytes. The CDR3 coding sequence is TGTGGGGGGGGACAGGGGATGGTGAACACTGAAGCTTTCTTT. It yields the protein CGGGQGMVNTEAFF.